This T cell receptor beta chain emerged from a study of cytomegalovirus exposure and HLA in healthy donors. Study results and limitations: Reported findings show TCR beta sequences accurately forecast HLA-A and HLA-B alleles in most subjects. It was confirmed in vitro that a few of the CMV-associated chains were specific for CMV antigens. Fewer N-insertions than the approximately 700-donor mean were reportedly shown by an Asian-associated ancestry cluster in a later analysis. Further analysis, carried out later, found HLA-associated TCR beta chains more clonally expanded than equally common other chains.

As for this clone: The antigen remains unidentified.

PCR was performed using 60 Vbeta and 13 Jbeta primers. Profiled with immunoSEQ multiplex PCR; TCRdb holds only in-frame clones, not every one. Of 150,000 to 200,000 clones detected, around 80% appear once; the ten largest clones hold around 1.2%. The germline V gene encodes CDR1 SGHAT and CDR2 FQDESV (reference sequence). The V gene lost 5 bases and the J gene lost 5 bases, with 10 bases spanning the gap. The CDR3 has 13 amino acids. Sequencing input: PBMCs. The chain combines TRBV11-1 with TRBJ2-1; D unresolved. The clonotype was recovered from a girl aged 2-9 years in good health and CMV-seropositive. CDR3 protein: CASSATVNNEQFF. CDR3 in DNA: TGTGCCAGCAGCGCTACAGTAAACAATGAGCAGTTCTTC. The whole variable domain, remainder taken from reference TRBV11-1 and TRBJ2-1, is EAEVAQSPRYKITEKSQAVAFWCDPISGHATLYWYRQILGQGPELLVQFQDESVVDDSQLPKDRFSAERLKGVDSTLKIQPAELGDSAMYLCASSATVNNEQFFGPGTRLTVL.